This T cell receptor beta chain was observed in a study of control samples from healthy donors and cancer patients. The CDR3 loop spans 13 amino acids. V was trimmed by 6 bases and J by 4 bases, leaving 11 bases between them. The germline V gene has CDR1 MNHEY and CDR2 SVGAGI. This clone occurred once. Libraries were prepared by immunoSEQ multiplex PCR; TCRdb keeps only in-frame clonotypes and omits some of them. The sample holds roughly 41,000 clones, 94% seen once. This chain joins TRBV6-5 and TRBJ2-3; a possible D gene is TRBD2 (5 bases). The clonotype was recovered from a man aged 55 to 69 in good health. Source material: blood. CDR3 protein: CASRPGGPDTQYF. DNA of the CDR3: TGTGCCAGCAGGCCTGGAGGCCCAGATACGCAGTATTTT.